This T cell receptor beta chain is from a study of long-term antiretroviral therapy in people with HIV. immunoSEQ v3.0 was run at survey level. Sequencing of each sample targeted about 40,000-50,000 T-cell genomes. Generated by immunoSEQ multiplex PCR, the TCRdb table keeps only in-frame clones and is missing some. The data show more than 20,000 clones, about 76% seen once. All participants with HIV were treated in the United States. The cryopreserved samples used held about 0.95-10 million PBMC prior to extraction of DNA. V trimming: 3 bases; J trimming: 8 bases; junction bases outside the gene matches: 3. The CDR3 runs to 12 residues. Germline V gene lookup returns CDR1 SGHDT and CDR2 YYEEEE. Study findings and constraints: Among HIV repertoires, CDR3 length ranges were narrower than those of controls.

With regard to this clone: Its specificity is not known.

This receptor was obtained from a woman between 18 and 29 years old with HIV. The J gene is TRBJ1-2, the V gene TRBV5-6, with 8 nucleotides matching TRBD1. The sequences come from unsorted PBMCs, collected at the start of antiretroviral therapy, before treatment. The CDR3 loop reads CASSWGDRGYTF. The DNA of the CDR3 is TGTGCCAGCAGCTGGGGGGACAGGGGCTACACCTTC.